This T cell receptor (beta chain) appears in the sequencing data of a study of human T cells and chemical hapten exposure. In the study overall: Sensitization used 2% DPC on around 2 cm by around 2 cm upper inner arm skin. General study results and limits: Large CDR3 similarity clusters arose significantly more often from expanded TCRs than from controls.

Germline V gene sequence: CDR1 SEHNR, CDR2 FQNEAQ (reference sequence). This CDR3 is built from 13 residues. V dropped 3 bases and J dropped 5 bases, with 8 bases sitting between them. As to time point: patch test 2, 6 weeks after DPC sensitization. This sample's treatment: therapeutic diphenylcyclopropenone sensitization with weekly scalp DPC. The authors extracted total RNA from unfractionated whole blood. In its sample, this clonotype was seen a few times. As yet, its antigen is unknown. Individual cDNA molecules received unique molecular identifiers in the library. TCRdb redid the calling of the RACE reads with MiXCR, one entry per CDR3 protein. The sample has 350,000 to 400,000 distinct CDR3 sequences, about 6% seen once.

The receptor was isolated from a woman aged 18 to 35 with alopecia areata. Some clones in this sample may be carry-over from other donors' samples. The sequenced sample was whole blood, obtained in connection with sensitization to the hapten diphenylcyclopropenone (DPC). The gene calls are TRBV7-9 and TRBJ2-1; the D gene is possibly TRBD2 (5 bases). CDR3 protein: CASSFGGDNEQFF. DNA of the CDR3: TGTGCCAGCAGCTTCGGAGGAGACAATGAGCAGTTCTTC.